This T cell receptor beta chain was found in a study of technical replicates of blood from several donors. The method was immunoSEQ multiplex PCR; TCRdb's version includes in-frame clones alone and lacks a portion of them. The sample has approximately 75,000 clones, about 81% seen once. The CDR3 has 17 amino acids. The V gene's germline CDR1 is SGHRS and CDR2 YFSETQ. V was pared by 4 bases and J by 1 base, with 12 bases of the junction left unmatched. Specimen: PBMCs. The chain employs TRBV5-1 and TRBJ2-5, with TRBD1 matching over 8 bases. This clonotype was obtained from a human donor in good health. Some clones in this sample may be carry-over from other donors' samples. CDR3 DNA: TGCGCCAGCAGCCCTGGACAGGGACAATCGATCCAAGAGACCCAGTACTTC. Its protein is CASSPGQGQSIQETQYF.